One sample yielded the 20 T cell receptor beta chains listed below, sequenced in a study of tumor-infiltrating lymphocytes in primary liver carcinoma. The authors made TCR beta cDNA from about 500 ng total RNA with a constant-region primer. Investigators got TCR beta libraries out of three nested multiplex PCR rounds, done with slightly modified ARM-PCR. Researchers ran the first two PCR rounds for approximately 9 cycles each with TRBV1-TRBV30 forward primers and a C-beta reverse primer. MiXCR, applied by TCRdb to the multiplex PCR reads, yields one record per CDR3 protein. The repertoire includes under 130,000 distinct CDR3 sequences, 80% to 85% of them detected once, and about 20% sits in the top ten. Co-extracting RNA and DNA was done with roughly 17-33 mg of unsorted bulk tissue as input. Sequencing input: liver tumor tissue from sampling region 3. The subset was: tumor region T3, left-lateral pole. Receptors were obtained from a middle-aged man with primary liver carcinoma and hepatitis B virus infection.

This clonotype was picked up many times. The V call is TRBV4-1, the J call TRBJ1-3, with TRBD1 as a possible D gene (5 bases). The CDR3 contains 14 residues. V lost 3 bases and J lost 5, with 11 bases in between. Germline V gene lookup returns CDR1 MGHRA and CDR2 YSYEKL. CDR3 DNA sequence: TGCGCCAGCAGCCAGGCCGGGACGAGAAACACCATATATTTT. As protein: CASSQAGTRNTIYF.

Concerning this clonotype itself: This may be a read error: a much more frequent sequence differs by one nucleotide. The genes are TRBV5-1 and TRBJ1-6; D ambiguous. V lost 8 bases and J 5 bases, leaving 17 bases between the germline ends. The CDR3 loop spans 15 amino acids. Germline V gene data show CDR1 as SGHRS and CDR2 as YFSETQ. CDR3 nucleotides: TGCGCCAGGAGCCCTGGTGGGCAGGATAATTCACCCCTCCACTTT. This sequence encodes CARSPGGQDNSPLHF.

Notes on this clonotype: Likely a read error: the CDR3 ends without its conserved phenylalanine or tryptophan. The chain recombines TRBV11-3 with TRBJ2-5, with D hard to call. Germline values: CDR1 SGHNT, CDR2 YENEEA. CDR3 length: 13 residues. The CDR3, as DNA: TGTGCCAGCAGCTCATACAGCCAAGAGACTCAGTACTTA. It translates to CASSSYSQETQYL.

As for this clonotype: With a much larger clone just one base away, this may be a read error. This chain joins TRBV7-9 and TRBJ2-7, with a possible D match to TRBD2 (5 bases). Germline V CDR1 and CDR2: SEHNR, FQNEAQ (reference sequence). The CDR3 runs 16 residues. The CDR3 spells CVSSPDYPRSSYEQYF. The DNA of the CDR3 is TGTGTCAGCAGCCCCGACTATCCAAGGAGCTCCTACGAGCAGTACTTC.

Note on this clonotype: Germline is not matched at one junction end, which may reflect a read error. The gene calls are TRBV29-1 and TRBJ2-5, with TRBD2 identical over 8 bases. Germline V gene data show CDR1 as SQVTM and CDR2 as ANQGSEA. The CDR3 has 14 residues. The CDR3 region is CSTLRSGSVGTQYF. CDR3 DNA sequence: TGCAGCACCCTCAGGAGCGGGAGTGTGGGGACCCAATACTTC.

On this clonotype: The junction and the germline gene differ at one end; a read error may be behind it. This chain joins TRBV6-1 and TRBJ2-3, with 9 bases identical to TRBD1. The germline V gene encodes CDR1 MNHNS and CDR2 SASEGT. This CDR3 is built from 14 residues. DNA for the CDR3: TGTGTCAGCAGTCACAGGGGGCCGGAAGATACGCAGTATTTT. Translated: CVSSHRGPEDTQYF.

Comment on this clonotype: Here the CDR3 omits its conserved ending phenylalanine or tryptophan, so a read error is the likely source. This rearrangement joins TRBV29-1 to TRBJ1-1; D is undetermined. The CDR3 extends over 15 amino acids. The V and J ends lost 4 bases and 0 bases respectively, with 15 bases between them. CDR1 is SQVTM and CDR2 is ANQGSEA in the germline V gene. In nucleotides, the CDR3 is TGCAGCGTTGGATCTGGGTGGGCTATGAACACTGAAGCTTTCTAT. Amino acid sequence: CSVGSGWAMNTEAFY.

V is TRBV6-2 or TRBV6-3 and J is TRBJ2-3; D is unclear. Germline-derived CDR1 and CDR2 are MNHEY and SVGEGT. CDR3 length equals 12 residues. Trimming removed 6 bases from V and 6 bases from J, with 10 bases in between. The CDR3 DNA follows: TGTGCCAGCAGACCCTCTGGGGATACGCAGTATTTT. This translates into CASRPSGDTQYF.

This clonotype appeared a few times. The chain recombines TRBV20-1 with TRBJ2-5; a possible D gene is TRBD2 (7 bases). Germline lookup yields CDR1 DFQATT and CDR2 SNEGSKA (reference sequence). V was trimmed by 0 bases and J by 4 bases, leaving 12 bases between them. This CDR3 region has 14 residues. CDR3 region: CSARDGGGGETQYF. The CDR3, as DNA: TGCAGTGCTAGAGATGGAGGGGGGGGAGAGACCCAGTACTTC.

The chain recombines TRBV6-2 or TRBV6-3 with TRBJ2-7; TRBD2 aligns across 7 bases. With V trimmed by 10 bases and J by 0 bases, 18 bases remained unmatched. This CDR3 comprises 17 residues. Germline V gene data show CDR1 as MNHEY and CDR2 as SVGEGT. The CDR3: CANCSGREGDLSYEQYF. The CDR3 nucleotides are TGTGCCAACTGTAGTGGGAGGGAAGGAGATCTCTCCTACGAGCAGTACTTC.

The CDR3 sequence is CSLSGSQETQYF. The CDR3 coding sequence is TGCAGCCTTTCGGGATCCCAAGAGACCCAGTACTTC. V is TRBV29-1 and J is TRBJ2-5; D may be TRBD2 (5 bases). The ends were cut back, 8 bases at V and 1 base at J, with 11 bases in the middle. Germline assignment: CDR1 SQVTM and CDR2 ANQGSEA. This CDR3 has 12 residues.

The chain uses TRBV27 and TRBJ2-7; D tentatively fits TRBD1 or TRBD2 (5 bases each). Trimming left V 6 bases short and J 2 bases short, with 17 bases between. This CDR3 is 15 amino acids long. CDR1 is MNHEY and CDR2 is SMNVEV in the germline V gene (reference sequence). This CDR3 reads CASSRVLARTYEQYF. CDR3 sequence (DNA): TGTGCCAGCAGCAGGGTATTAGCGAGAACCTACGAGCAGTACTTC.

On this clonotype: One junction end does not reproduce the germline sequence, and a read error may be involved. The CDR3 loop reads CASSRRPPTWANAGELFF. The CDR3 nucleotides read TGTGCCAGCAGTCGTCGCCCCCCAACATGGGCGAACGCCGGGGAGCTGTTTTTT. The chain recombines TRBV6-5 with TRBJ2-2; D gene uncertain. CDR1 and CDR2 from the germline V gene are MNHEY and SVGAGI. CDR3 length: 18 residues.

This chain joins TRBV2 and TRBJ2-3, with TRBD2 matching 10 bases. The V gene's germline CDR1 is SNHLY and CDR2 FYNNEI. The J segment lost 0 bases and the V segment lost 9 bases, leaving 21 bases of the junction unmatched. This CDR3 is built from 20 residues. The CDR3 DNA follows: TGTGCCAGTAATGAAGACAGCGGTACGAGCGGGAGGGAGAGCACAGATACGCAGTATTTT. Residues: CASNEDSGTSGRESTDTQYF.

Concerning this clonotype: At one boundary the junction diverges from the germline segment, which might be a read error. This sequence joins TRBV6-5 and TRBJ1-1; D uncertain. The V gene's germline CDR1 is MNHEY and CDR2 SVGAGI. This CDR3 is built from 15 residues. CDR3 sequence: CVSRYSMEGSTEAFF. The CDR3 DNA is TGTGTCAGCAGATACTCGATGGAGGGCTCCACTGAAGCTTTCTTT.

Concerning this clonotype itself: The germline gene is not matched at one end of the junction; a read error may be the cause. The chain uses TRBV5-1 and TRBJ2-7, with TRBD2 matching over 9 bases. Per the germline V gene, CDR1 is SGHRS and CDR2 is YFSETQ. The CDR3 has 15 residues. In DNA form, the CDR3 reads TGCGCGAGCAGTTTTAGCGGGAGCCCCACCTACGAGCAGTACTTC. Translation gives CASSFSGSPTYEQYF.

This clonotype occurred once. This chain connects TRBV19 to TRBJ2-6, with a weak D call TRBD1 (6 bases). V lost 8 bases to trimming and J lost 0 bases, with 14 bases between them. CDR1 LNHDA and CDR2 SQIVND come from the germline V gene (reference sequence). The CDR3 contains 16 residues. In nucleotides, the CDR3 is TGTGCCAGTGGGGACATGGGAACCTCTGGGGCCAACGTCCTGACTTTC. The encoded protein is CASGDMGTSGANVLTF.

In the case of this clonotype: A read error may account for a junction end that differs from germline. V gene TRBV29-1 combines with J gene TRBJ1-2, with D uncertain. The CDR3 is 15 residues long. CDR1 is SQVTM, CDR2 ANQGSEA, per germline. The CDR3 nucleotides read TGCAGCGCTGAAGTATCCGCCGGCGCCTCCTATGGCTACACTTTC. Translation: CSAEVSAGASYGYTF.

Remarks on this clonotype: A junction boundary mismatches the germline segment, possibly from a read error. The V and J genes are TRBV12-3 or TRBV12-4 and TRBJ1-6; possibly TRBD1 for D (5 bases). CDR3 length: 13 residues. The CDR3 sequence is CAGSLTAGSPLNF. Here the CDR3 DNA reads TGTGCCGGCAGTTTGACAGCGGGGTCACCCCTCAACTTT.

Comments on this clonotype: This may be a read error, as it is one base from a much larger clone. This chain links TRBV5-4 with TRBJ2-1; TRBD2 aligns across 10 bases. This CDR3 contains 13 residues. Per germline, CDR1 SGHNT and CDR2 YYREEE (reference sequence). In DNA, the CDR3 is TGTGCCAGCAGCGGGGGACTAGCGATTGAGAAGTTCTTC. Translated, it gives CASSGGLAIEKFF.